Presented here are 31 T cell receptor beta chains from one specimen sequenced in a study of blood T cell repertoires in COVID-19. TCRdb's copy holds only in-frame clones and misses some; the assay was immunoSEQ multiplex PCR. Of 300,000 or so clones detected, 85% to 90% appear once; the ten largest clones hold 2.9%. The specimen was PBMCs or T cells enriched from blood (not recorded which). All receptors come from a woman between 50 and 59 years old who had been exposed to COVID-19.

The chain joins TRBV13 to TRBJ1-1, with no clear D. This CDR3 has 13 residues. The germline V gene has CDR1 PRHDT and CDR2 FYEKMQ (reference sequence). V was pared by 7 bases and J by 1 base, with 10 bases between. The CDR3 nucleotides read TGTGCCAGCATCGAATCAGGGAACACTGAAGCTTTCTTT. Encoded protein: CASIESGNTEAFF.

This chain's CDR3 is CASSQGQGRTGELFF. The CDR3 nucleotides read TGTGCCAGCAGCCAAGGACAGGGGCGTACCGGGGAGCTGTTTTTT. The V call is TRBV14, the J call TRBJ2-2, with 8 bases lining up with TRBD1. The germline CDR1 and CDR2 sequences are SGHDN and FVKESK. This CDR3 has 15 amino acids. J was trimmed by 5 bases and V by 1 base; bases with no gene match: 3.

The gene calls are TRBV6-1 and TRBJ2-7; TRBD1 agrees at 8 bases. The V gene end was trimmed by 3 bases and the J gene end by 10 bases; junction bases not matched to a gene: 8. The CDR3 length is 13 residues. The germline gives CDR1 MNHNS, CDR2 SASEGT. CDR3 in amino acids: CASSERSGQGQYF. The CDR3 DNA reads TGTGCCAGCAGTGAGCGCAGCGGACAGGGCCAGTACTTC.

The CDR3 coding sequence is TGTGCCAGTAGCCAAGAGTCAGGGGTGGTTCGCGGCTACACCTTC. The encoded protein is CASSQESGVVRGYTF. This chain uses TRBV19 with TRBJ1-2; D may be TRBD1 (6 bases). CDR3 length: 15 residues. Germline CDR1 and CDR2: LNHDA and SQIVND (reference sequence). Trimming stripped 6 bases from V and 8 bases from J, with 22 bases between.

The chain is built from TRBV19 and TRBJ2-7, with 10 nucleotides matching TRBD2. Per the germline V gene, CDR1 is LNHDA and CDR2 is SQIVND (reference sequence). CDR3 length: 17 residues. J was trimmed by 2 bases and V by 3 bases; bases with no gene match: 10. CDR3 DNA sequence: TGTGCCAGTAGTATGGGGCGCACTAGCGGGGTTGCCTACGAGCAGTACTTC. Translating it yields CASSMGRTSGVAYEQYF.

V is TRBV5-1 and J is TRBJ2-7; 8 bases align to TRBD1. Germline loops: CDR1 SGHRS, CDR2 YFSETQ. Losses at the gene ends were 1 base for V and 1 base for J; bases not matched to a gene: 16. CDR3 length: 19 amino acids. CDR3 nucleotides: TGCGCCAGCAGCTTGTTCCCGGCAGGGGGCCTTCAGGAATCCTACGAGCAGTACTTC. Translated, it gives CASSLFPAGGLQESYEQYF.

This clone has a single count. The chain carries TRBV2 and TRBJ1-6; 10 bases match TRBD1. V was clipped by 6 bases and J by 9 bases; unmatched bases: 11. The CDR3 has 16 residues. CDR1 is SNHLY and CDR2 is FYNNEI in the germline V gene. This chain's CDR3 is CASRTGTGAASSPLHF. CDR3 nucleotide sequence: TGTGCCAGCAGAACCGGGACAGGGGCGGCGAGTTCACCCCTCCACTTT.

The chain has TRBV18 and TRBJ1-2; tentative D call: TRBD1 (5 bases). Germline CDR1 and CDR2: KGHSH and LQKENI. This CDR3 has 13 amino acids. V was shortened by 1 base and J by 6 bases, with 9 bases between the two germline ends. The CDR3 loop is CASSPRQNDGYTF. In DNA, the CDR3 is TGTGCCAGCTCACCACGACAGAACGATGGCTACACCTTC.

The chain has TRBV11-3 and TRBJ2-1, with D perhaps matching TRBD2 (7 bases). Germline assignment: CDR1 SGHNT and CDR2 YENEEA. The CDR3 totals 15 residues. V was trimmed by 4 bases and J by 8 bases, leaving 18 bases between them. CDR3 nucleotides: TGTGCCAGCAGCTCATCCTGGGGGGGCACGGATGAGCAGTTCTTC. It specifies CASSSSWGGTDEQFF.

The gene calls are TRBV5-6 and TRBJ1-1; D uncertain. The CDR3 consists of 13 residues. V lost 4 bases and J 4 bases, leaving 11 bases between the germline ends. CDR1 SGHDT and CDR2 YYEEEE come from the germline V gene. CDR3 coding DNA: TGTGCCAGCAGCAGTATTGAGGGCACTGAAGCTTTCTTT. It specifies CASSSIEGTEAFF. Drawing the rest from reference TRBV5-6 and TRBJ1-1, the complete variable domain is DAGVTQSPTHLIKTRGQQVTLRCSPKSGHDTVSWYQQALGQGPQFIFQYYEEEERQRGNFPDRFSGHQFPNYSSELNVNALLLGDSALYLCASSSIEGTEAFFGQGTRLTVV.

The J gene is TRBJ1-2, the V gene TRBV28, with a possible D match to TRBD1 (5 bases). The V end was cut by 11 bases, the J end by 2 bases, with 9 bases between. The CDR3 is 11 amino acids. The germline V gene encodes CDR1 MDHEN and CDR2 SYDVKM. This CDR3 reads CALRGNYGYTF. The CDR3 nucleotides read TGTGCCTTACGGGGGAACTATGGCTACACCTTC.

The chain carries TRBV23-1 and TRBJ1-4; the D is unclear. TRBV23-1 is given ORF status, its function remaining uncertain. The V end lost 10 bases, the J end lost 6 bases, and 21 bases lay between the germline ends. The CDR3 spans 15 residues. The chain's CDR3 is CAIPLPRERYEKLFF. As DNA, the CDR3 is TGCGCCATCCCCCTCCCGAGGGAGAGGTATGAAAAACTGTTTTTT.

The chain combines TRBV25-1 with TRBJ1-6, with unresolved D. The germline gives CDR1 MGHDK, CDR2 SYGVNS. V was shortened by 4 bases and J by 10 bases, with 17 bases between the two germline ends. This CDR3 has 15 residues. The CDR3: CASSVNGLNGSPLHF. In DNA form, the CDR3 reads TGTGCCAGCAGTGTTAACGGACTAAACGGATCACCCCTCCACTTT.

J is TRBJ2-7 and V is TRBV9, with 14 bases that match TRBD2. Losses at the gene ends were 7 bases for V and 6 bases for J; bases not matched to a gene: 3. This CDR3 spans 13 amino acids. CDR1 and CDR2 from the germline V gene are SGDLS and YYNGEE. CDR3 sequence: CASGGLAGGEQYF. The CDR3, as DNA: TGTGCCAGCGGAGGACTAGCGGGGGGCGAGCAGTACTTC.

J is TRBJ2-1 and V is TRBV5-1; TRBD2 aligns across 9 bases. The CDR3 is made up of 15 amino acids. V lost 2 bases and J lost 6; bases outside the gene matches: 6. The germline CDR1 and CDR2 sequences are SGHRS and YFSETQ. As DNA, the CDR3 is TGCGCCAGCAGCTTTCCCAGCGGGGGGTCCAATGAGCAGTTCTTC. This codes for CASSFPSGGSNEQFF.

The chain joins TRBV19 to TRBJ1-2; tentatively, D is TRBD1 (5 bases). This CDR3 is 12 amino acids long. Trimming cost V 5 bases and J 4 bases, with 8 bases left between them. Germline V gene data show CDR1 as LNHDA and CDR2 as SQIVND (reference sequence). The CDR3 bases are TGTGCCAGTAGTTCAAGGGGCTATGGCTACACCTTC. Translating it yields CASSSRGYGYTF. Full variable domain (missing parts from reference TRBV19 and TRBJ1-2): DGGITQSPKYLFRKEGQNVTLSCEQNLNHDAMYWYRQDPGQGLRLIYYSQIVNDFQKGDIAEGYSVSREKKESFPLTVTSAQKNPTAFYLCASSSRGYGYTFGSGTRLTVV.

V usage is TRBV27 and J usage is TRBJ2-7; 8 bases fit TRBD2. Trimming took 3 bases from V and 4 from J; bases not matched to a gene: 11. Germline V gene sequence: CDR1 MNHEY, CDR2 SMNVEV (reference sequence). The CDR3 covers 16 residues. As DNA, the CDR3 is TGTGCCAGCAGTTTTGATGCCAGCGGGGGAGTTTACGAGCAGTACTTC. It is translated as CASSFDASGGVYEQYF.

This chain connects TRBV10-3 to TRBJ1-4; possibly TRBD1 for D (6 bases). Trimming left V 8 bases short and J 8 bases short, with 18 bases between. Germline CDR1 reads ENHRY; CDR2 reads SYGVKD. CDR3 length: 14 amino acids. The CDR3 region is CAIWGGSRYEKLFF. In DNA form, the CDR3 reads TGTGCCATCTGGGGGGGCTCAAGGTACGAAAAACTGTTTTTT.

The rearrangement links TRBV14 to TRBJ1-2; possibly TRBD1 for D (6 bases). Germline CDR1 and CDR2: SGHDN and FVKESK. Trimming removed 10 bases at V and 4 bases at J, with 16 bases between. The CDR3 is made up of 13 amino acids. CDR3 sequence reads: CATRRGGGYGYTF. CDR3 sequence (DNA): TGTGCCACACGACGCGGGGGCGGCTATGGCTACACCTTC. The whole variable domain, remainder taken from reference TRBV14 and TRBJ1-2, is EAGVTQFPSHSVIEKGQTVTLRCDPISGHDNLYWYRRVMGKEIKFLLHFVKESKQDESGMPNNRFLAERTGGTYSTLKVQPAELEDSGVYFCATRRGGGYGYTFGSGTRLTVV.

V usage is TRBV6-5 and J usage is TRBJ2-3; 9 nucleotides agree with TRBD2. Germline-derived CDR1 and CDR2 are MNHEY and SVGAGI. The CDR3 is 14 amino acids. CDR3 amino acids: CAISRGLAPDTQYF. The CDR3 coding sequence is TGTGCTATATCGAGGGGACTAGCACCAGATACGCAGTATTTT.

CDR3 nucleotide sequence: TGTGCCAGCAGAATAAGGGGAATTAACACCGGGGAGCTGTTTTTT. Translated: CASRIRGINTGELFF. This chain links TRBV28 with TRBJ2-2; tentative D call: TRBD1 (5 bases). V was trimmed by 6 bases and J by 2 bases, leaving 13 bases between them. CDR1 MDHEN and CDR2 SYDVKM come from the germline V gene. The length of the CDR3 is 15 residues.

The J gene is TRBJ1-2, the V gene TRBV16; D remains unclear. Trimming removed 0 bases from V and 6 bases from J, with 14 bases in between. This CDR3 region has 15 residues. From germline, CDR1 is KGHSY and CDR2 FQNENV. The CDR3 protein is CASSQSRRGSHGYTF. The CDR3 region has the DNA TGTGCCAGCAGCCAATCCCGGCGGGGATCGCATGGCTACACCTTC.

The chain employs TRBV7-6 and TRBJ2-5; 13 positions match TRBD2. Germline assignment: CDR1 SGHVS and CDR2 FNYEAQ. The trim removed 1 base at V and 5 bases at J, leaving 4 bases unmatched. CDR3 length: 16 amino acids. The CDR3 coding sequence is TGTGCCAGCAGCTTAGGACTAGCGGGGGGCTGGGAGACCCAGTACTTC. Its translation: CASSLGLAGGWETQYF.

The chain recombines TRBV5-1 with TRBJ2-3; the match to TRBD2 covers 8 bases. Losses at the gene ends were 0 bases for V and 1 base for J; bases not matched to a gene: 4. The CDR3 is 16 amino acids. Germline loops: CDR1 SGHRS, CDR2 YFSETQ. CDR3 region: CASSLETSVGTDTQYF. The CDR3 DNA follows: TGCGCCAGCAGCTTGGAGACTAGCGTTGGCACAGATACGCAGTATTTT.

The CDR3: CASSLVSGGSPQHF. CDR3 DNA sequence: TGTGCCAGCAGTTTAGTCTCAGGGGGGAGCCCCCAGCATTTT. The J gene is TRBJ1-5, the V gene TRBV27, with TRBD1 matching 7 bases. The CDR3 sequence is 14 residues long. The V gene's germline CDR1 is MNHEY and CDR2 SMNVEV (reference sequence). With V trimmed by 2 bases and J by 10 bases, 8 bases remained unmatched.

V usage is TRBV5-1 and J usage is TRBJ1-2; D gene uncertain. CDR3 length: 13 amino acids. From germline, CDR1 is SGHRS and CDR2 YFSETQ. Trimming shortened V by 4 bases and J by 0 bases, and 7 bases separated the two germline ends. The CDR3 sequence is CASSAGTNYGYTF. CDR3 bases: TGCGCCAGCAGCGCCGGGACTAACTATGGCTACACCTTC.

This chain joins TRBV3-1 (or the pseudogene TRBV3-2) and TRBJ1-6; D call uncertain. Trimming cost V 0 bases and J 3 bases, with 15 bases left between them. This CDR3 region has 18 residues. The germline V gene has CDR1 LGHDT and CDR2 YNNKEL (reference sequence). The CDR3 is CASSQDLDPYIYNSPLHF. Here the CDR3 DNA reads TGTGCCAGCAGCCAAGACTTAGATCCCTATATCTATAATTCACCCCTCCACTTT.

This chain connects TRBV18 to TRBJ2-1; TRBD1 matches at 11 bases. Per the germline V gene, CDR1 is KGHSH and CDR2 is LQKENI. This CDR3 comprises 16 residues. The junction had 5 bases not matched to a gene; V was cut back by 3 bases and J by 4 bases. CDR3 sequence (DNA): TGTGCCAGCTCACCCACGGGACAGGGGGGATACAATGAGCAGTTCTTC. Residues: CASSPTGQGGYNEQFF.

The gene calls are TRBV28 and TRBJ1-6, with 8 bases that match TRBD1. The CDR3 spans 16 residues. J gave up 10 bases and V 4 bases, and 12 bases lay outside the gene matches. The germline gives CDR1 MDHEN, CDR2 SYDVKM. CDR3 in DNA: TGTGCCAGCAGTTCCATCAGACAGGGGAGGGGGTCACCCCTCCACTTT. Translating gives CASSSIRQGRGSPLHF.

The chain carries TRBV19 and TRBJ1-1; D possibly corresponds to TRBD1 (6 bases). The V end lost 5 bases, the J end lost 1 base, and 14 bases lay between the germline ends. The length of the CDR3 is 15 residues. Germline CDR1 reads LNHDA; CDR2 reads SQIVND (reference sequence). The CDR3 DNA reads as TGTGCCAGTAGTTTATCGGACAGTTCGAACACTGAAGCTTTCTTT. Its translation: CASSLSDSSNTEAFF.

This clone has just one count. The chain carries TRBV25-1 and TRBJ1-4, with D unresolved. Germline V CDR1 and CDR2: MGHDK, SYGVNS. This CDR3 comprises 14 residues. Trimming took 5 bases from V and 1 from J, leaving 8 bases between them. The CDR3 region is CASSLGGTNEKLFF. CDR3 nucleotide sequence: TGTGCCAGCAGTTTAGGCGGAACTAATGAAAAACTGTTTTTT. Full variable domain (rest looked up from reference TRBV25-1 and TRBJ1-4): EADIYQTPRYLVIGTGKKITLECSQTMGHDKMYWYQQDPGMELHLIHYSYGVNSTEKGDLSSESTVSRIRTEHFPLTLESARPSHTSQYLCASSLGGTNEKLFFGSGTQLSVL.